The present entry profiles one TCR beta chain with its context. Its specificity is unknown. With 8 bases removed from V and 5 bases from J, the gap between germline ends came to 15 bases. Germline V gene sequence: CDR1 LNHDA, CDR2 SQIVND (reference sequence). CDR3 length: 13 residues. The data were taken from a study of beta chain features in type 1 diabetes. Overall study findings and caveats: Type 1 diabetes patients had fewer VDJ junction insertions and more deletions. Moderately but significantly shorter TCRB CDR3s were found in Type 1 diabetes patients in all four CD4+ subsets.

cDNA synthesis used the whole RNA isolate, giving expressed TCRB sequences. The data were produced by immunoSEQ multiplex PCR, yet TCRdb's version contains in-frame clones alone and is incomplete. The sample yields 600,000 to 750,000 clones, 9.5% to 15% seen once. Using CD45RO/CCR7/CD25/CD127/CD95/CD27, CD4+ naive, central memory, regulatory and stem cell-like memory cells were sorted. The chain carries TRBV19 and TRBJ2-5, with D hard to call. The sequence came from a man aged 30 to 39 with type 1 diabetes. Sequences were obtained from naive CD4+ T cells from blood. The CDR3 spells CASGPSALETQYF. The CDR3 DNA sequence: TGTGCCAGTGGCCCAAGCGCCTTGGAGACCCAGTACTTC.